These T cell receptor beta chains were read from a single sample in a study of cytomegalovirus exposure and HLA in healthy donors. TCRdb's copy holds only in-frame clones and misses some; the assay was immunoSEQ multiplex PCR. The sample has about 200,000 clones; around three quarters are singletons. The sequencing sample was made of PBMCs. The receptors were sampled from a man between 25 and 39 years old in good health and CMV-seronegative. The CDR3 runs from the conserved cysteine through the conserved F or W. A D gene is named only where the DNA matches it firmly. Expanded clones are given a class, and other clones once, few, many or no size at all.

J | D | V | size | CDR3 | DNA
TRBJ1-2 | . | TRBV28 | . | CASRPRTGIYGYTF | TGTGCCAGCAGACCACGGACGGGAATTTATGGCTACACCTTC
TRBJ1-2 | . | TRBV6-5 | . | CASSCPDCYGYTF | TGTGCCAGCAGTTGTCCGGACTGTTATGGCTACACCTTC
TRBJ2-3 | TRBD2 | TRBV4-1 | . | CASSQTSSGKRADTQYF | TGCGCCAGCAGCCAAACCTCTAGCGGGAAAAGGGCAGATACGCAGTATTTT
TRBJ1-1 | TRBD1 | TRBV7-9 | . | CASSPGANRGTEAFF | TGTGCCAGCAGCCCCGGGGCAAACAGGGGGACTGAAGCTTTCTTT
TRBJ2-5 | TRBD1 | TRBV29-1 | . | CSVGTGRETQYF | TGCAGCGTTGGGACAGGGCGGGAGACCCAGTACTTC
TRBJ2-3 | . | TRBV5-6 | . | CASSLYSTDTQYF | TGTGCCAGCAGCTTGTATAGCACAGATACGCAGTATTTT
TRBJ2-1 | TRBD2 | TRBV9 | . | CASSLAGGPYNEQFF | TGTGCCAGCTCCCTAGCGGGAGGTCCCTACAATGAGCAGTTCTTC
TRBJ2-1 | . | TRBV7-9 | once | CATTIGGYNEQFF | TGTGCCACCACAATCGGGGGATACAATGAGCAGTTCTTC
TRBJ2-2 | TRBD2 | TRBV28 | . | CASSFLLTSGNTGELFF | TGTGCCAGCAGTTTCCTCCTAACTAGCGGGAACACCGGGGAGCTGTTTTTT
TRBJ2-6 | . | TRBV5-6 | few | CASSFNRVSGANVLTF | TGTGCCAGCAGCTTTAACAGGGTCTCTGGGGCCAACGTCCTGACTTTC
TRBJ2-1 | TRBD2 | TRBV14 | many | CASSRSAGVFYNEQFF | TGTGCCAGCAGCCGGTCAGCGGGAGTGTTTTACAATGAGCAGTTCTTC
TRBJ1-1 | TRBD1 | TRBV28 | . | CASSGMGQMNTEAFF | TGTGCCAGCAGTGGGATGGGACAGATGAACACTGAAGCTTTCTTT
TRBJ2-1 | . | TRBV10-2 | few | CASSESTAYNEQFF | TGCGCCAGCAGTGAGTCTACAGCCTACAATGAGCAGTTCTTC
TRBJ2-1 | . | TRBV11-2 | . | CASSLGDYEQFF | TGTGCCAGCAGCTTAGGAGACTACGAGCAGTTCTTC
TRBJ1-1 | TRBD1 | TRBV5-4 | few | CASSLPDRMNTEAFF | TGTGCCAGCAGCCTCCCGGACAGGATGAACACTGAAGCTTTCTTT
TRBJ2-1 | . | TRBV19 | . | CASSGREVWNEQFF | TGTGCCAGTAGTGGCAGGGAAGTATGGAATGAGCAGTTCTTC
TRBJ1-2 | . | TRBV9 | . | CASSVASGNYGYTF | TGTGCCAGCAGCGTAGCTTCGGGGAACTATGGCTACACCTTC
TRBJ2-7 | TRBD2 | TRBV9 | . | CASSVTAGGFYEQYF | TGTGCCAGCAGCGTCACAGCGGGGGGCTTCTACGAGCAGTACTTC
TRBJ2-7 | TRBD1 | TRBV7-9 | . | CASSLAGQGAFEQYF | TGTGCCAGCAGCCTCGCCGGACAGGGGGCATTCGAGCAGTACTTC
TRBJ1-3 | . | TRBV5-1 | . | CASSLERTTGNTIYF | TGCGCCAGCAGCTTGGAGAGGACTACTGGAAACACCATATATTTT
TRBJ1-1 | . | TRBV11-2 | . | CASSLEGGYEAFF | TGTGCCAGCAGCTTAGAGGGAGGGTACGAAGCTTTCTTT
TRBJ2-7 | TRBD2 | TRBV5-1 | . | CASSLPWVAGGHEQYF | TGCGCCAGCAGCTTGCCGTGGGTAGCGGGTGGCCACGAGCAGTACTTC
TRBJ2-5 | . | TRBV15 | . | CATKATGDRQETQYF | TGTGCCACCAAGGCAACGGGAGATAGACAAGAGACCCAGTACTTC
TRBJ2-1 | TRBD2 | TRBV7-3 | . | CASSSSGGSTYNEQFF | TGTGCCAGCAGCTCCTCGGGCGGGAGTACCTACAATGAGCAGTTCTTC
TRBJ1-2 | TRBD1 | TRBV7-3 | . | CASSTPPGQGRGYTF | TGTGCCAGCAGTACTCCTCCGGGACAGGGTCGCGGCTACACCTTC
TRBJ2-3 | . | TRBV5-5 | . | CASSLGGTDTQYF | TGTGCCAGCAGCTTGGGCGGGACAGATACGCAGTATTTT
TRBJ1-4 | TRBD1 | TRBV19 | . | CASSIWTGASEKLFF | TGTGCCAGTAGTATTTGGACAGGGGCGTCTGAAAAACTGTTTTTT
TRBJ2-2 | TRBD2 | TRBV9 | once | CASSVVIAGSRGELFF | TGTGCCAGCAGCGTAGTGATAGCGGGGAGCAGAGGGGAGCTGTTTTTT
TRBJ2-7 | TRBD2 | TRBV6-1 | once | CATMGTSGSEQYF | TGTGCCACCATGGGGACTAGCGGGAGCGAGCAGTACTTC
TRBJ2-7 | TRBD1 | TRBV6-1 | . | CASSAGTGAYEQYF | TGTGCCAGCAGTGCCGGGACAGGTGCCTACGAGCAGTACTTC
TRBJ1-2 | . | TRBV19 | . | CASRGGVHGYTF | TGTGCCAGTAGAGGGGGGGTCCATGGCTACACCTTC
TRBJ1-1 | . | TRBV6-4 | . | CASSDSGHRGTEAFF | TGTGCCAGCAGTGACTCGGGCCACAGAGGGACTGAAGCTTTCTTT
TRBJ1-5 | . | TRBV28 | . | CASARRYSNQPQHF | TGTGCCAGCGCTAGGAGGTATAGCAATCAGCCCCAGCATTTT